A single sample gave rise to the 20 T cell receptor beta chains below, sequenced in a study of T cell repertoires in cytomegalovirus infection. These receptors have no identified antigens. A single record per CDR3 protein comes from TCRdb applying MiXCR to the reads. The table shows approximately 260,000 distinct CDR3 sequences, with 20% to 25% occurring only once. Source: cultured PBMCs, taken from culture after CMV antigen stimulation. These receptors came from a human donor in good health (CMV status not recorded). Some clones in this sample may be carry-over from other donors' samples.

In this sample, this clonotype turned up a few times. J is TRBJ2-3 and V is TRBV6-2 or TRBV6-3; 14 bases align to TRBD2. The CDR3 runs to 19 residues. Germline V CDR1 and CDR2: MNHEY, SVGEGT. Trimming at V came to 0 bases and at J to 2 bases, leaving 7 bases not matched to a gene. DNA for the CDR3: TGTGCCAGCAGTTACTCGAGACTAGCGGGAGGGGAAGACACAGATACGCAGTATTTT. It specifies CASSYSRLAGGEDTDTQYF.

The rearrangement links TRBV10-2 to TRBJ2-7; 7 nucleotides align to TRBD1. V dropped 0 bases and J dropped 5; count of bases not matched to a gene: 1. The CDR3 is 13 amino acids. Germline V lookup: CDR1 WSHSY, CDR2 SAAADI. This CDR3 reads CASSESGGHEQYV. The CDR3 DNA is TGCGCCAGCAGTGAGTCAGGGGGCCACGAGCAGTACGTC.

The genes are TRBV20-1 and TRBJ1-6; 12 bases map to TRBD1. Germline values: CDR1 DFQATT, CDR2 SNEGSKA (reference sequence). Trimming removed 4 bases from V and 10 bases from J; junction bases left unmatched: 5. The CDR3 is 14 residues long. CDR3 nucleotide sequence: TGCAGTGCTAACCCGGGGACAGGGGGCTCACCCCTCCACTTT. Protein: CSANPGTGGSPLHF.

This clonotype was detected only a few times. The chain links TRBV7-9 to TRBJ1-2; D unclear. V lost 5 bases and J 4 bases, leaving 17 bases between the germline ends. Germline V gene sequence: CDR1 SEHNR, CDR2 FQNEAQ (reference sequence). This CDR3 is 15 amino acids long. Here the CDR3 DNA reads TGTGCCAGCAGCGCCCAAGGGCTCCGGAGCTATGGCTACACCTTC. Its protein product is CASSAQGLRSYGYTF.

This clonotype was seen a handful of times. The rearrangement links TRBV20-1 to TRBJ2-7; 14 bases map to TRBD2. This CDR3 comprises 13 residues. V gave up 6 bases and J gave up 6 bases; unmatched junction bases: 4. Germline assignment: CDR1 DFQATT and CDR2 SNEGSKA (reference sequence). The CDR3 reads CSARGLAGGEQYF. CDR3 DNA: TGCAGTGCCCGCGGACTAGCGGGAGGCGAGCAGTACTTC.

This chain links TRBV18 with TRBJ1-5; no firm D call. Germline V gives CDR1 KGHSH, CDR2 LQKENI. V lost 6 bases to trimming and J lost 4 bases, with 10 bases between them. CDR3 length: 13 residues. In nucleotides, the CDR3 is TGTGCCAGCTCGCCGGCCGAGAATCAGCCCCAGCATTTT. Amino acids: CASSPAENQPQHF.

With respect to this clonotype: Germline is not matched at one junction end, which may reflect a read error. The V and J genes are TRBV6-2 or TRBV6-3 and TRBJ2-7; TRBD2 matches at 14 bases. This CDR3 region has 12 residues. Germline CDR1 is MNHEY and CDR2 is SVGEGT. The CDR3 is CASSYGTSGSKF. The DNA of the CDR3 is TGTGCCAGCAGTTACGGGACTAGCGGGAGCAAGTTC.

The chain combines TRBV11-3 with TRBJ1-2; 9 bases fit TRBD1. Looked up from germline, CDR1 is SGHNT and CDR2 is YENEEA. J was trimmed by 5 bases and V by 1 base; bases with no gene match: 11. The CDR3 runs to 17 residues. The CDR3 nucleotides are TGTGCCAGCAGCTTAGTAGGACAGGGGTTTAACCCGTATGGCTACACCTTC. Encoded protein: CASSLVGQGFNPYGYTF.

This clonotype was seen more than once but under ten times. The DNA for the CDR3 is TGTGCCAGCAGCCCATGGGACAGTAACTATGGCTACACCTTC. The encoded protein is CASSPWDSNYGYTF. The chain recombines TRBV7-2 with TRBJ1-2; TRBD1 matches 7 bases. V trimming: 5 bases; J trimming: 1 base; junction bases outside the gene matches: 4. This CDR3 is 14 amino acids long. Germline V gene data show CDR1 as SGHTA and CDR2 as FQGNSA.

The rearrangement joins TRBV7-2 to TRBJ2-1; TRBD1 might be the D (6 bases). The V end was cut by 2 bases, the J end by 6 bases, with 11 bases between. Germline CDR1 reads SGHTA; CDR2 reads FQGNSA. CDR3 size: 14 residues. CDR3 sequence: CASSLTQGGNEQFF. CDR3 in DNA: TGTGCCAGCAGCTTAACACAGGGTGGCAATGAGCAGTTCTTC.

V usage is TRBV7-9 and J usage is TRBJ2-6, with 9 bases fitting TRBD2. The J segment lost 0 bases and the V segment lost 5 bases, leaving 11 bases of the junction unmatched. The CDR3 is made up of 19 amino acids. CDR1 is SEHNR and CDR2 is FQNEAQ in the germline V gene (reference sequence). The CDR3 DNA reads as TGTGCCAGCAGCGGGGGGGCGGGAGGGCTCTTCTCTGGGGCCAACGTCCTGACTTTC. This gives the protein CASSGGAGGLFSGANVLTF.

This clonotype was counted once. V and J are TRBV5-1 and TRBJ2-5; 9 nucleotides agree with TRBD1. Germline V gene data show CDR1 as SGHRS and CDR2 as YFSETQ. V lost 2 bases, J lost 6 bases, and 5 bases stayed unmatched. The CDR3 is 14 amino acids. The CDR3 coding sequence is TGCGCCAGCAGCTTAGGGACAGGGAGACAGACCCAGTACTTC. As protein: CASSLGTGRQTQYF.

CDR3 nucleotides: TGTGCCAGCAGTTTCCCGGGACGGAAGGTTGCCAAAAACATTCAGTACTTC. It encodes CASSFPGRKVAKNIQYF. The chain links TRBV28 to TRBJ2-4; tentatively, D is TRBD1 or TRBD2 (5 bases each). CDR1 is MDHEN and CDR2 is SYDVKM in the germline V gene. The CDR3 consists of 17 residues. V was trimmed by 3 bases and J by 1 base, leaving 16 bases between them.

CDR3 bases: TGTGCCAGCAGCTTCAGCGGGAGGGCCGGGGGTGAGCAGTTCTTC. Translation gives CASSFSGRAGGEQFF. The chain joins TRBV5-4 to TRBJ2-1; 10 positions match TRBD2. V lost 2 bases to trimming and J lost 9 bases; unmatched junction nucleotides: 8. In germline, CDR1 is SGHNT, CDR2 YYREEE (reference sequence). This CDR3 is built from 15 residues.

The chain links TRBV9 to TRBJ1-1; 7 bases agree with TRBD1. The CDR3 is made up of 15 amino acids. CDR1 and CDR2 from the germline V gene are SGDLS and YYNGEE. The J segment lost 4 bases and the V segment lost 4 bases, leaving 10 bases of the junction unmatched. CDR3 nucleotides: TGTGCCAGCAGCTCCCAGGGGGGGTTAGGCACTGAAGCTTTCTTT. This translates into CASSSQGGLGTEAFF.

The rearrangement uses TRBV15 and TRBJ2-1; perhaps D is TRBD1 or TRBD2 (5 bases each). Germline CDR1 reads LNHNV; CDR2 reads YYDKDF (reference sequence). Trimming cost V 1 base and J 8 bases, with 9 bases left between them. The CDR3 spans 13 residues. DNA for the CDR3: TGTGCCACCAGCAGAGGGGGGTATGATGAGCAGTTCTTC. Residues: CATSRGGYDEQFF.

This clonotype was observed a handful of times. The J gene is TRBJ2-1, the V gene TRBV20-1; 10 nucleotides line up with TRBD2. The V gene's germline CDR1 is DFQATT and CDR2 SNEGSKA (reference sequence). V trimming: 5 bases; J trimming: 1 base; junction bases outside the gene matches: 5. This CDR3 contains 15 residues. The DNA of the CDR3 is TGCAGTGCTTCGCGGACTAGCGGATCCTACAATGAGCAGTTCTTC. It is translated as CSASRTSGSYNEQFF.

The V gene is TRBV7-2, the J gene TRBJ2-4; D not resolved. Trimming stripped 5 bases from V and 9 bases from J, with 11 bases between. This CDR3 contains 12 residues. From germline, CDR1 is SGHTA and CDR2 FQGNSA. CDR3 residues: CASSPQGGIQYF. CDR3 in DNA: TGTGCCAGCAGCCCACAAGGCGGCATTCAGTACTTC.

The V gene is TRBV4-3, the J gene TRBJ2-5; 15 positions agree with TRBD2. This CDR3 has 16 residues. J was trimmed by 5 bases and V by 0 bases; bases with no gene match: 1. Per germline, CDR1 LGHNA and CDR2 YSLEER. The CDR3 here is CASSQEGLAGGETQYF. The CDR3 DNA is TGCGCCAGCAGCCAAGAAGGACTAGCGGGAGGGGAGACCCAGTACTTC.

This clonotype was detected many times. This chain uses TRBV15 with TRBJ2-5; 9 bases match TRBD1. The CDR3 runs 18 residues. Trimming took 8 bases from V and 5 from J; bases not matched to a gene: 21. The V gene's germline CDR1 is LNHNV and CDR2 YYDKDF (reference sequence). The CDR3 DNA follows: TGTGCCACCGCCAGACAAGGACAGGGGACTTTAAGAGGCGAGACCCAGTACTTC. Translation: CATARQGQGTLRGETQYF.